These 10 T cell receptor beta chains share one sample of origin, sequenced in a study of blood T cell repertoires in COVID-19. TCRdb's copy holds only in-frame clones and misses some; the assay was immunoSEQ multiplex PCR. The sample consists of more than 85,000 clones, around 74% of them appearing once. Sequenced input: peripheral blood. Receptors originate from a woman aged 55-75 years with acute or convalescent COVID-19.

V and J are TRBV2 and TRBJ1-2, with D maybe TRBD1 (6 bases). Germline lookup yields CDR1 SNHLY and CDR2 FYNNEI. The CDR3 consists of 13 residues. V shed 6 bases and J shed 6 bases, with 14 bases lying between them. This chain's CDR3 is CASSRWGLDGYTF. CDR3 sequence (DNA): TGTGCCAGCAGCCGGTGGGGGCTAGATGGCTACACCTTC.

This clone came up a few times. This chain uses TRBV25-1 with TRBJ1-4; weak D call: TRBD1 (6 bases). V gave up 6 bases and J gave up 11 bases, with 19 bases separating them. Per germline, CDR1 MGHDK and CDR2 SYGVNS. This CDR3 has 14 amino acids. Here the CDR3 DNA reads TGTGCCAGCAGCGGGAACGACAGGCCCGGCAAACTGTTTTTT. It codes for CASSGNDRPGKLFF.

This sequence joins TRBV3-1 (or the pseudogene TRBV3-2) and TRBJ1-1, with a weak D call TRBD1 (5 bases). Deletions cut 1 base from V and 10 bases from J, with 10 bases between. The CDR3 runs to 12 residues. The germline CDR1 and CDR2 sequences are LGHDT and YNNKEL (reference sequence). CDR3 DNA sequence: TGTGCCAGCAGCCAAGTGGGCGGGGGAGCTTTCTTT. Residues: CASSQVGGGAFF.

CDR3 in DNA: TGTGCCAGTAACGACGGGGGTCCCAAAGCTTTCTTT. Its translation is CASNDGGPKAFF. V is TRBV19 and J is TRBJ1-1, with a weak D call TRBD1 (5 bases). This CDR3 has 12 residues. Trimming shortened V by 7 bases and J by 9 bases, and 15 bases separated the two germline ends. CDR1 is LNHDA and CDR2 is SQIVND in the germline V gene (reference sequence).

This sequence joins TRBV24-1 and TRBJ1-2, with 7 bases aligning to TRBD1. The CDR3 contains 15 residues. Germline lookup yields CDR1 KGHDR and CDR2 SFDVKD. Trimming removed 3 bases from V and 8 bases from J; junction bases left unmatched: 11. Here the CDR3 reads CATSDPRRGPRGYTF. CDR3 coding DNA: TGTGCCACCAGTGATCCCCGGAGGGGGCCTCGGGGCTACACCTTC.

This clone showed up just a few times. The gene calls are TRBV27 and TRBJ1-1; TRBD1 matches 7 bases. The germline V gene has CDR1 MNHEY and CDR2 SMNVEV (reference sequence). This CDR3 spans 16 amino acids. The trim removed 4 bases at V and 5 bases at J, leaving 13 bases unmatched. The CDR3: CASSSSLDRVETEAFF. The CDR3 region has the DNA TGTGCCAGCAGTTCGAGCCTCGACAGGGTAGAAACTGAAGCTTTCTTT.

V is TRBV10-3 and J is TRBJ1-6, with D perhaps TRBD1 (5 bases). The V end lost 5 bases, the J end lost 7 bases, and 15 bases lay between the germline ends. The germline V gene encodes CDR1 ENHRY and CDR2 SYGVKD. CDR3 size: 15 residues. The CDR3, as DNA: TGTGCCATCAGTCAAACCCCGGGACTGAATTCACCCCTCCACTTT. Translation gives CAISQTPGLNSPLHF.

The rearrangement joins TRBV5-1 to TRBJ1-1, with 9 bases identical to TRBD1. Trimming took 4 bases from V and 6 from J; bases not matched to a gene: 7. The CDR3 loop spans 14 amino acids. CDR1 SGHRS and CDR2 YFSETQ come from the germline V gene. This chain's CDR3 is CASSRGQGGPEAFF. The CDR3 nucleotides read TGCGCCAGCAGCCGGGGACAGGGAGGCCCTGAAGCTTTCTTT.

This clone appeared once. This chain uses TRBV7-9 with TRBJ1-3; possibly TRBD1 for D (6 bases). Per germline, CDR1 SEHNR and CDR2 FQNEAQ (reference sequence). The CDR3 runs 17 residues. Trimming shortened V by 5 bases and J by 2 bases, and 19 bases separated the two germline ends. CDR3: CASSPSAGAFTGNTIYF. The CDR3 nucleotides are TGTGCCAGCAGCCCCTCGGCGGGGGCGTTTACTGGAAACACCATATATTTT.

This clone occurred a few times. This sequence joins TRBV7-2 and TRBJ2-7; TRBD1 agrees at 9 bases. Looked up from germline, CDR1 is SGHTA and CDR2 is FQGNSA. This CDR3 region has 16 residues. The J segment lost 2 bases and the V segment lost 5 bases, leaving 10 bases of the junction unmatched. The CDR3 DNA follows: TGTGCCAGCAGCGTACGCGCGGGACAGGGAGCCTACGAGCAGTACTTC. It translates to CASSVRAGQGAYEQYF.